The rows below give T cell receptor beta chains drawn from one sample of a study of CD8 T cells in Susac syndrome. A single record per CDR3 protein comes from TCRdb applying MiXCR to the immunoSEQ multiplex PCR reads. This sample has 70,000 to 100,000 distinct CDR3 sequences, with about 95% found just once. Sequenced sample: CD8+ T cells from PBMCs. The receptors were sampled from a human donor with Susac syndrome. CDR3s include the opening cysteine and the closing phenylalanine or tryptophan. A D gene is named only where the DNA matches it firmly. Rows may omit the clone size; those that give it use once, few, many or a size class.

d_call | j_call | v_call | clone_size | cdr3_aa | cdr3_nt
- | TRBJ2-3 | TRBV20-1 | - | CSARDLGFQDGRYTQYF | TGCAGTGCTAGAGATCTCGGTTTTCAGGACGGACGGTATACGCAGTATTTT
- | TRBJ1-1 | TRBV7-8 | - | CASSLGQLGMNTEAFF | TGTGCCAGCAGCCTCGGACAGCTGGGCATGAACACTGAAGCTTTCTTT
- | TRBJ2-1 | TRBV5-4 | - | CASSLPRGEQFF | TGTGCCAGCAGCTTGCCCCGGGGGGAGCAGTTCTTC
TRBD1 | TRBJ1-2 | TRBV4-2 | - | CASSQGTPGQGLPGYTF | TGTGCCAGCAGCCAAGGGACCCCGGGACAGGGACTGCCTGGCTACACCTTC
- | TRBJ2-2 | TRBV5-4 | - | CASSLEPRAGELFF | TGTGCCAGCAGCTTGGAACCCAGAGCCGGGGAGCTGTTTTTT
- | TRBJ2-2 | TRBV29-1 | - | CSVEGLVTGELFF | TGCAGCGTTGAAGGGCTGGTCACCGGGGAGCTGTTTTTT
- | TRBJ2-5 | TRBV5-6 | - | CASSLSPGSIRGETQYF | TGTGCCAGCAGCTTGTCCCCGGGTTCCATCCGAGGAGAGACCCAGTACTTC
- | TRBJ2-1 | TRBV12-3/TRBV12-4 | - | CASQRFEEQFF | TGTGCCAGCCAACGGTTTGAAGAGCAGTTCTTC
- | TRBJ2-5 | TRBV29-1 | - | CSVAPGTETQYF | TGCAGCGTTGCGCCAGGGACGGAGACCCAGTACTTC
- | TRBJ2-7 | TRBV20-1 | - | CSADYRGENEQYF | TGCAGTGCGGACTACAGGGGAGAGAACGAGCAGTACTTC
- | TRBJ2-3 | TRBV5-1 | - | CASSSTTAADTQYF | TGCGCCAGCAGCTCCACAACAGCCGCAGATACGCAGTATTTT
TRBD1 | TRBJ1-1 | TRBV15 | - | CATSWGQRMNTEAFF | TGTGCCACCAGCTGGGGACAGCGAATGAACACTGAAGCTTTCTTT
TRBD2 | TRBJ2-5 | TRBV12-3/TRBV12-4 | - | CASSVWTSGQETQYF | TGTGCCAGCAGTGTCTGGACTAGCGGCCAAGAGACCCAGTACTTC
- | TRBJ2-3 | TRBV12-3/TRBV12-4 | - | CASSPSRDTQYF | TGTGCCAGCAGCCCGTCTAGAGATACGCAGTATTTT
TRBD1 | TRBJ1-1 | TRBV18 | - | CASNRGNPTEAFF | TGTGCCAGCAACAGGGGGAACCCCACTGAAGCTTTCTTT
- | TRBJ2-1 | TRBV9 | - | CASSVDNSYNEQFF | TGTGCCAGCAGCGTAGATAACAGCTACAATGAGCAGTTCTTC
- | TRBJ2-1 | TRBV11-3 | - | CASSLGGRFNEQFF | TGTGCCAGCAGCTTAGGTGGCAGGTTCAATGAGCAGTTCTTC
- | TRBJ1-2 | TRBV2 | - | CASSRGGYTF | TGTGCCAGCAGTAGAGGCGGCTACACCTTC
TRBD1 | TRBJ2-7 | TRBV29-1 | - | CSVSSGTGGYEQYF | TGCAGCGTTAGCTCCGGGACAGGGGGCTACGAGCAGTACTTC
- | TRBJ2-5 | TRBV6-5 | - | CASSFSDRIETQYF | TGTGCCAGCAGTTTCTCCGACAGGATTGAGACCCAGTACTTC
- | TRBJ1-5 | TRBV6-5 | - | CAARGGLGQPQHF | TGTGCCGCGAGGGGGGGTCTCGGGCAGCCCCAGCATTTT
- | TRBJ1-2 | TRBV30 | - | CAWSPGNYGYTF | TGTGCCTGGAGTCCGGGCAACTATGGCTACACCTTC
- | TRBJ1-1 | TRBV19 | - | CASSIRGATEAFF | TGTGCCAGTAGTATCAGGGGAGCCACTGAAGCTTTCTTT
- | TRBJ1-1 | TRBV28 | - | CASKGLLEGSTEAFF | TGTGCCAGCAAGGGGCTATTGGAGGGGAGCACTGAAGCTTTCTTT
- | TRBJ2-7 | TRBV20-1 | once | CSASEIGGDYEQYF | TGCAGTGCTAGCGAGATTGGGGGTGACTACGAGCAGTACTTC
- | TRBJ1-4 | TRBV2 | - | CASSDGSNEKLFF | TGTGCCAGCAGTGACGGATCTAATGAAAAACTGTTTTTT
- | TRBJ2-3 | TRBV2 | - | CASSEAPGHTQYF | TGTGCCAGCAGTGAAGCGCCGGGGCATACGCAGTATTTT
TRBD2 | TRBJ2-5 | TRBV7-2 | - | CASSLALASGQETQYF | TGTGCCAGCAGCTTAGCGCTGGCTAGCGGGCAAGAGACCCAGTACTTC
- | TRBJ1-5 | TRBV12-3/TRBV12-4 | - | CASTGVEGPQHF | TGTGCCAGCACAGGTGTGGAGGGGCCCCAGCATTTT
TRBD1 | TRBJ2-2 | TRBV27 | - | CASSRTGSAGELFF | TGTGCCAGCAGTCGGACAGGGTCCGCCGGGGAGCTGTTTTTT
- | TRBJ1-5 | TRBV20-1 | - | CSARDSLERPQHF | TGCAGTGCTAGAGACTCCCTAGAAAGGCCCCAGCATTTT
- | TRBJ2-1 | TRBV4-1 | - | CASGPRGNEQFF | TGCGCCAGCGGCCCCCGGGGGAATGAGCAGTTCTTC
- | TRBJ1-1 | TRBV12-5 | - | CASGWGGTEAFF | TGTGCTAGTGGTTGGGGGGGTACTGAAGCTTTCTTT
- | TRBJ1-6 | TRBV9 | - | CASSVYGDSPLHF | TGTGCCAGCAGCGTTTATGGCGATTCACCCCTCCACTTT
TRBD1 | TRBJ1-2 | TRBV20-1 | - | CSATDRVGGYGYTF | TGCAGTGCTACCGACAGGGTTGGGGGTTATGGCTACACCTTC
TRBD2 | TRBJ2-3 | TRBV20-1 | - | CSASPSTSGTQYF | TGCAGTGCTAGTCCCAGCACTAGCGGTACGCAGTATTTT
- | TRBJ1-5 | TRBV20-1 | once | CSARLAGAGNQPQHF | TGCAGTGCCAGACTTGCAGGGGCGGGGAATCAGCCCCAGCATTTT
- | TRBJ2-1 | TRBV12-3/TRBV12-4 | - | CASRAPVYNEQFF | TGTGCCAGCAGGGCCCCAGTCTACAATGAGCAGTTCTTC
- | TRBJ1-4 | TRBV3-1 | - | CASSQDDEKLFF | TGTGCCAGCAGCCAAGATGATGAAAAACTGTTTTTT
- | TRBJ2-5 | TRBV23-1 | - | CASSQSSPTEKQETQYF | TGCGCCAGCAGTCAATCCAGCCCAACAGAAAAGCAAGAGACCCAGTACTTC
TRBD1 | TRBJ1-6 | TRBV9 | once | CASSEEDRQLSPLHF | TGTGCCAGCAGCGAGGAGGACAGGCAACTTTCACCCCTCCACTTT
- | TRBJ2-3 | TRBV24-1 | - | CATSGRGTDTQYF | TGTGCCACCAGTGGCCGGGGCACAGATACGCAGTATTTT
- | TRBJ2-6 | TRBV19 | - | CASSRPGGANVLTF | TGTGCCAGTAGTAGACCGGGGGGGGCCAACGTCCTGACTTTC